This TCR beta chain was profiled in a study of cytomegalovirus exposure and HLA in healthy donors. Study details: As an earlier analysis found, 150 million to 200 million T cells yielded 100 million to 130 million unique TCR beta sequences.

The primer mix had 60 Vbeta and 13 Jbeta primers. Data came from immunoSEQ multiplex PCR; TCRdb stores just in-frame clones and leaves some out. Here the sample spans some 250,000 clones, 82% being singletons. The sequencing sample was made of PBMCs. This receptor was taken from a woman aged 35 to 49 in good health and CMV-seropositive.

CDR3 DNA sequence: TGCGCCAGCAGCCCTTTAAATTCCGGGACTAGCGGGAGGACCAACACCTACAATGAGCAGTTCTTC. Its translation: CASSPLNSGTSGRTNTYNEQFF. The rearrangement joins TRBV5-1 to TRBJ2-1; 15 positions match TRBD2. The germline V gene has CDR1 SGHRS and CDR2 YFSETQ. CDR3 length equals 22 residues. Trimming took 4 bases from V and 2 from J; bases not matched to a gene: 19.